The rows below give T cell receptor beta chains drawn from one sample of a study of cytomegalovirus exposure and HLA in healthy donors. Profiling relied on immunoSEQ multiplex PCR, and the TCRdb table lists in-frame clones only, not all of them. The data hold 250,000 to 350,000 clones, with 86% observed a single time. The sample was PBMCs. These receptors all stem from a middle-aged man in good health and CMV-seropositive. The CDR3 runs from the conserved cysteine through the conserved F or W. The D gene is left open where the match is weak. A row's size may be missing; if present it is once, few, many or a size class.

j_gene,d_gene,abundance,v_gene,CDR3nt,CDR3aa
TRBJ2-5,NA,NA,TRBV6-5,TGTGCCAGCAGTAGACTAAGCGGACAGCATTTAACCCAGTACTTC,CASSRLSGQHLTQYF
TRBJ2-5,NA,NA,TRBV5-4,TGTGCCAGCAGCCTCAGGGGACCCTTACAAGAGACCCAGTACTTC,CASSLRGPLQETQYF
TRBJ1-4,NA,NA,TRBV7-2,TGTGCCAGCAGCCCCCCAAGAGGAATAGGTGAAAAACTGTTTTTT,CASSPPRGIGEKLFF
TRBJ2-7,NA,NA,TRBV19,TGTGCCAGTAGTATGGCGGGGCTGTACGAGCAGTACTTC,CASSMAGLYEQYF
TRBJ2-1,TRBD2,NA,TRBV29-1,TGCAGCGTGCCTGAGGGGACTACGGATGAGCAGTTCTTC,CSVPEGTTDEQFF
TRBJ1-1,TRBD1,few,TRBV28,TGTGCCAGCAGACCCCGTGGACAGGGGAACACTGAAGCTTTCTTT,CASRPRGQGNTEAFF
TRBJ2-7,TRBD2,NA,TRBV7-9,TGTGCCAGCAGCTCGGGGACTAGCGGTACCTACGAGCAGTACTTC,CASSSGTSGTYEQYF
TRBJ2-1,TRBD2,NA,TRBV19,TGTGCCAGTAGTATGACTAGCACTGGCAATGAGCAGTTCTTC,CASSMTSTGNEQFF
TRBJ1-3,NA,NA,TRBV6-5,TGTGCCAGCAGTTACGCGGGTGGAAACACCATATATTTT,CASSYAGGNTIYF
TRBJ2-5,TRBD2,NA,TRBV25-1,TGTGCCAGCAGTGAGGGTGTACTAGCGGGAGGGGGGAGAGAGACCCAGTACTTC,CASSEGVLAGGGRETQYF
TRBJ1-1,TRBD1,NA,TRBV6-5,TGTGCCAGCAGTTACCTTAAGGGGGCATCCACTGAAGCTTTCTTT,CASSYLKGASTEAFF
TRBJ2-7,NA,NA,TRBV6-1,TGTGCCAGCAGTGAAGGCGGCCCCTACGAGCAGTACTTC,CASSEGGPYEQYF
TRBJ2-2,NA,NA,TRBV28,TGTGCCAGCAGTTTAAATGTTAGGAGGAACACCGGGGAGCTGTTTTTT,CASSLNVRRNTGELFF
TRBJ1-5,NA,NA,TRBV28,TGTGCCAGCAGCTATCAGGGGTGGAGCAATCAGCCCCAGCATTTT,CASSYQGWSNQPQHF
TRBJ2-4,NA,NA,TRBV27,TGTGCCAGCAGCGTATCACCCGGAAACATTCAGTACTTC,CASSVSPGNIQYF
TRBJ2-2,TRBD1,NA,TRBV28,TGTGCCAGCAGTGAGACAGGGGACACCGGGGAGCTGTTTTTT,CASSETGDTGELFF
TRBJ2-7,TRBD2,NA,TRBV7-6,TGTGCCAGCAGCTTAGGTACTAGCGGGAGAACCCCCTACGAGCAGTACTTC,CASSLGTSGRTPYEQYF
TRBJ1-1,NA,NA,TRBV11-3,TGTGCCAGCAGCTTAGTTCGGAGGGGTACCACTGAAGCTTTCTTT,CASSLVRRGTTEAFF
TRBJ1-1,NA,NA,TRBV11-2,TGCGCCAGCAGCCAAGATGTGGCAGGGATAATGAACACTGAAGCTTTCTTT,CASSQDVAGIMNTEAFF
TRBJ2-1,TRBD1,NA,TRBV4-3,TGCGCCAGCAGCCGAGGGACAGGGCCTTACAATGAGCAGTTCTTC,CASSRGTGPYNEQFF
TRBJ1-5,NA,NA,TRBV19,TGTGCCAGTAGTATATCCAGGGGTACCGATCAGCCCCAGCATTTT,CASSISRGTDQPQHF
TRBJ1-2,NA,NA,TRBV19,TGTGCCAGTAGTATAGGGGACATCTATGGCTACACCTTC,CASSIGDIYGYTF
TRBJ2-7,TRBD1,NA,TRBV28,TGTGCCAGCAGGACGGGACAGGGGGAATACGAGCAGTACTTC,CASRTGQGEYEQYF
TRBJ1-2,NA,NA,TRBV28,NA,CASSTSGQGNYGYTF
TRBJ2-5,TRBD1,NA,TRBV5-6,TGTGCCAGCAGCGGAAAGACACAGGGGAGATTTTGGTCCCAGTACTTC,CASSGKTQGRFWSQYF
TRBJ2-1,NA,NA,TRBV5-5,TGTGCCACCAGCTTATTAGCGGACCCCTCTAGCTCCTACAATGAGCAGTTCTTC,CATSLLADPSSSYNEQFF
TRBJ2-7,TRBD2,NA,TRBV27,TGTGCCAGCAGTTTCGGGACTAGCGGGAGGCAGTACGAGCAGTACTTC,CASSFGTSGRQYEQYF
TRBJ1-4,NA,NA,TRBV4-1,TGCGCCAGCAGCCAACAAACAGGGACTAATGAAAAACTGTTTTTT,CASSQQTGTNEKLFF
TRBJ2-3,TRBD1,once,TRBV6-5,TGTGCCAGCAGACGGGACAGCCTTTCACAGATATCGCAGTATTTT,CASRRDSLSQISQYF
TRBJ1-1,NA,NA,TRBV18,TGTGCCAGCTCACGACAGTCGAACACTGAAGCTTTCTTT,CASSRQSNTEAFF
TRBJ1-5,NA,NA,TRBV5-1,TGCGCCAGCAGCTTGGGGGGCGGGGGTCAGCCCCAGCATTTT,CASSLGGGGQPQHF
TRBJ2-7,TRBD2,NA,TRBV27,TGTGCCAGCAGTTATAGCGGGAGCTCCTACGAGCAGTACTTC,CASSYSGSSYEQYF
TRBJ2-2,NA,once,TRBV7-6,TGTGCCAGCACCGCGCAGACAGGATTCACCGGGGAGCTGTTTTTT,CASTAQTGFTGELFF
TRBJ1-1,NA,NA,TRBV5-6,TGTGCCAGCAGCCCCCCCCGGGGAAACACTGAAGCTTTCTTT,CASSPPRGNTEAFF
TRBJ1-2,NA,NA,TRBV7-2,TGTGCCAGCAGCTTGCAGTTTTTGAACTATGGCTACACCTTC,CASSLQFLNYGYTF
TRBJ1-3,NA,NA,TRBV5-1,TGCGCCAGCAGCTTGGGACTGCATACTGGAAACACCATATATTTT,CASSLGLHTGNTIYF
TRBJ2-7,TRBD1,NA,TRBV7-9,TGTGCCAGCAGCCAGGGACAGGGAATTTACGAGCAGTACTTC,CASSQGQGIYEQYF
TRBJ1-1,TRBD1,NA,TRBV4-1,TGCGCCAGCAGCCAAGGGCCGACAGGGTCCACTGAAGCTTTCTTT,CASSQGPTGSTEAFF